The 28 T cell receptor beta chains below were found in one sample sequenced in a study of blood T cells in healthy people across ages. A second PCR, run for 7 to 11 cycles, used a sample-barcoded 5' primer plus a J-beta primer mix. TCRdb used MiXCR to reprocess the 5' RACE reads, holding one entry per CDR3 protein. The sample consists of some 690,000 distinct CDR3 sequences, over 20% of them appearing once. Material: blood. Receptor source: an older man in good health.

This clonotype has more than one count but fewer than ten. This chain connects TRBV5-6 to TRBJ2-4, with TRBD1 matching over 7 bases. After removal of 4 bases from V and 3 bases from J, the junction contained 16 bases not matched to a gene. There are 18 residues in the CDR3. The germline V gene encodes CDR1 SGHDT and CDR2 YYEEEE. The CDR3 sequence: CASSPFGQATNLKNIQYF. The CDR3 DNA reads as TGTGCCAGCAGCCCCTTTGGACAGGCGACGAACCTCAAAAACATTCAGTACTTC.

The count of this clonotype is one. In DNA form, the CDR3 reads TGTGCCAGCAGGGCTACATGGATCACCGGGGAGCTGTTTTTT. It codes for CASRATWITGELFF. This chain joins TRBV7-8 and TRBJ2-2; D not resolved. The CDR3 loop spans 14 amino acids. Trimming removed 6 bases from V and 4 bases from J, with 12 bases in between. The germline CDR1 and CDR2 sequences are SGHVS and FQNEAQ.

This clonotype was seen a handful of times. The chain uses TRBV6-5 and TRBJ1-3; possible D gene TRBD1, 6 bases. This CDR3 spans 15 amino acids. V dropped 6 bases and J dropped 1 base, with 13 bases sitting between them. The germline gives CDR1 MNHEY, CDR2 SVGAGI. CDR3 protein: CASSSSQGSGNTIYF. DNA for the CDR3: TGTGCCAGCAGCTCCTCTCAGGGGTCTGGAAACACCATATATTTT.

This clonotype turned up a few times. The genes are TRBV7-2 and TRBJ2-7; D is unresolved. Between the trimmed V and J ends, which lost 3 bases and 5 bases, there was a span of 17 bases. This CDR3 region has 15 residues. Germline assignment: CDR1 SGHTA and CDR2 FQGNSA. The CDR3 region has the DNA TGTGCCAGCAGCTTCGACTCCTTCTCTGAAGACGAGCAGTACTTC. It encodes CASSFDSFSEDEQYF.

This clonotype was found many times. The chain is built from TRBV4-2 and TRBJ2-7; a possible D gene is TRBD2 (6 bases). Trimming cost V 1 base and J 0 bases, with 10 bases left between them. The CDR3 extends over 15 amino acids. CDR1 LGHNA and CDR2 YNFKEQ come from the germline V gene. CDR3 DNA: TGTGCCAGCAGCCAAGTGGCGGGGAGCTCCTACGAGCAGTACTTC. It translates to CASSQVAGSSYEQYF.

The chain uses TRBV5-1 and TRBJ2-2; D is undetermined. Germline lookup yields CDR1 SGHRS and CDR2 YFSETQ. Trimming shortened V by 0 bases and J by 5 bases, and 5 bases separated the two germline ends. The CDR3 runs 13 residues. For the CDR3, the DNA is TGCGCCAGCAGCTTGGGACTGACCGGGGAGCTGTTTTTT. The encoded protein is CASSLGLTGELFF.

CDR3 bases: TGTGCCAGTAGGCCTACGGCGTCAAGCGAGCAGTACGTC. It is translated as CASRPTASSEQYV. The V call is TRBV19, the J call TRBJ2-5; D unresolved. Near its end, the DNA agrees better with TRBJ2-7, so the J call may be wrong. Germline-derived CDR1 and CDR2 are LNHDA and SQIVND (reference sequence). The CDR3 totals 13 residues.

A few counts support this clonotype. The rearrangement joins TRBV11-2 to TRBJ2-5, with no clear D. CDR1 is SGHAT and CDR2 is FQNNGV in the germline V gene. The CDR3 is 11 residues long. V was clipped by 2 bases and J by 13 bases, with 11 bases between them. The CDR3 nucleotides read TGTGCCAGCAGCTTAAGGACCTACATGTACTTC. The encoded protein is CASSLRTYMYF.

This clonotype was recorded at least ten times. This chain connects TRBV6-6 to TRBJ2-2; tentative D call: TRBD2 (6 bases). Germline V gene data show CDR1 as MNHNY and CDR2 as SVGAGI (reference sequence). The CDR3 has 15 residues. Deletions cut 5 bases from V and 4 bases from J, with 14 bases between. DNA for the CDR3: TGTGCCAGCAGTCCCGGGACTCACCGCACCGGGGAGCTGTTTTTT. The encoded protein is CASSPGTHRTGELFF.

A few counts support this clonotype. The chain links TRBV28 to TRBJ2-5; TRBD2 matches 9 bases. The germline V gene encodes CDR1 MDHEN and CDR2 SYDVKM. The CDR3 runs 15 residues. Unmatched junction bases numbered 2, after V lost 3 bases and J lost 0 bases. The CDR3 coding sequence is TGTGCCAGCAGTTTCCGCGGGGGGGACCAAGAGACCCAGTACTTC. This encodes CASSFRGGDQETQYF.

The chain uses TRBV25-1 and TRBJ2-4, with 7 bases fitting TRBD1. CDR3 length equals 13 residues. J gave up 7 bases and V 4 bases, and 4 bases lay outside the gene matches. Germline loops: CDR1 MGHDK, CDR2 SYGVNS. This CDR3 reads CASSGPGGNIQYF. CDR3 DNA: TGTGCCAGCAGTGGTCCAGGGGGTAACATTCAGTACTTC.

Here the CDR3 DNA reads TGCGCCAGCAGCGCAGGAATGAACACTGAAGCTTTCTTT. It yields the protein CASSAGMNTEAFF. The V call is TRBV5-1, the J call TRBJ1-1; D gene ambiguous. Per germline, CDR1 SGHRS and CDR2 YFSETQ. The V and J ends lost 4 bases and 0 bases respectively, with 7 bases between them. This CDR3 is 13 amino acids long.

With regard to this clonotype: This CDR3 fails to terminate in the conserved phenylalanine or tryptophan, so it likely reflects a read error. No DNA is shown, since the ends of the CDR3 on it are uncertain; the CDR3 is the one TCRdb lists. The CDR3: CASSLERRTPMML. The gene calls are TRBV11-2 and TRBJ1-2; the table gives TRBD1 as D, unverified against the DNA. The CDR3 is 13 amino acids in total, end residues counted. Germline CDR1 reads SGHAT; CDR2 reads FQNNGV.

This clonotype has just a few counts. This rearrangement joins TRBV7-9 to TRBJ1-2; 9 nucleotides align to TRBD1. The junction had 10 bases not matched to a gene; V was cut back by 3 bases and J by 5 bases. Germline CDR1 reads SEHNR; CDR2 reads FQNEAQ (reference sequence). This CDR3 has 16 residues. CDR3 protein: CASSFARDRAEYGYTF. For the CDR3, the DNA is TGTGCCAGCAGCTTTGCAAGGGACAGGGCTGAATATGGCTACACCTTC. Drawing the rest from reference TRBV7-9 and TRBJ1-2, the complete variable domain is DTGVSQNPRHKITKRGQNVTFRCDPISEHNRLYWYRQTLGQGPEFLTYFQNEAQLEKSRLLSDRFSAERPKGSFSTLEIQRTEQGDSAMYLCASSFARDRAEYGYTFGSGTRLTVV.

Only a few counts were recorded for this clonotype. The CDR3 nucleotides read TGTGCCAGCAGCTTAACACTCCCACTTCGGGCAGATACGCAGTATTTT. It yields the protein CASSLTLPLRADTQYF. The V gene is TRBV7-9, the J gene TRBJ2-3; no firm D call. CDR1 SEHNR and CDR2 FQNEAQ come from the germline V gene (reference sequence). The CDR3 is 16 residues long. Trimming took 2 bases from V and 4 from J, leaving 16 bases between them.

V is TRBV5-1 and J is TRBJ1-2; a possible D gene is TRBD1 (6 bases). CDR3 length: 14 residues. Germline values: CDR1 SGHRS, CDR2 YFSETQ. The ends were cut back, 3 bases at V and 0 bases at J, with 9 bases in the middle. The CDR3 DNA sequence: TGCGCCAGCAGCTCGACAGGCCCTAACTATGGCTACACCTTC. Protein sequence: CASSSTGPNYGYTF.

This clonotype was counted ten times or more. This chain links TRBV12-3 or TRBV12-4 with TRBJ2-3; D remains unclear. V lost 1 base and J 6 bases, leaving 5 bases between the germline ends. This CDR3 has 12 residues. In nucleotides, the CDR3 is TGTGCCAGCAGTTTAGGTGTGGATACGCAGTATTTT. It is translated as CASSLGVDTQYF.

This clonotype was picked up a small number of times. CDR3 nucleotides: TGTGCCAGCGGCGGGACAGGGATCTACGAGCAGTACTTC. It translates to CASGGTGIYEQYF. J is TRBJ2-5 and V is TRBV2; 9 bases fit TRBD1. TRBJ2-7 matches the DNA end more closely, so the J call is doubtful. The CDR3 extends over 13 amino acids. Germline CDR1 reads SNHLY; CDR2 reads FYNNEI.

A few counts support this clonotype. The chain employs TRBV5-1 and TRBJ1-1; the D gene is possibly TRBD1 (5 bases). Trimming left V 0 bases short and J 2 bases short, with 14 bases between. The germline V gene has CDR1 SGHRS and CDR2 YFSETQ. This CDR3 is built from 16 residues. The CDR3 DNA follows: TGCGCCAGCAGCTTGGCTGCTTTGGGGGTAAACACTGAAGCTTTCTTT. Translated: CASSLAALGVNTEAFF.

In DNA, the CDR3 is TGTGCCAGCAGAGAACAGGGGGCGCAGGGAGGCTACACCTTC. This translates into CASREQGAQGGYTF. The rearrangement uses TRBV6-5 and TRBJ1-2; 9 bases align to TRBD1. J was trimmed by 8 bases and V by 6 bases; bases with no gene match: 10. Germline CDR1 MNHEY, CDR2 SVGAGI. The CDR3 has 14 amino acids.

With regard to this clonotype: It is likely a read error, because the conserved phenylalanine at the end of the CDR3 is missing. CDR3 nucleotide sequence: TGTGCCAGCAGCTTAGGGGGGAGGGGGGACACTGAAGCTTTCGTT. Translating gives CASSLGGRGDTEAFV. The genes are TRBV7-9 and TRBJ1-1; weak D call: TRBD1 (6 bases). The CDR3 is 15 amino acids. Between the trimmed V and J ends, which lost 1 base and 3 bases, there was a span of 12 bases. The germline V gene encodes CDR1 SEHNR and CDR2 FQNEAQ (reference sequence).

The CDR3 nucleotides read TGCAGCGCCGGGGCACAGGGGCTTCTACAAGAGACCCAGTACTTC. Amino acid sequence: CSAGAQGLLQETQYF. The chain recombines TRBV29-1 with TRBJ2-5; 7 nucleotides match TRBD1. CDR1 is SQVTM and CDR2 is ANQGSEA in the germline V gene. With 7 bases clipped from V and 2 bases from J, the junction kept 13 bases outside the gene matches. The length of the CDR3 is 15 residues.

This clonotype was seen many times. The V gene is TRBV7-9, the J gene TRBJ2-5, with D possibly matching TRBD2 (5 bases). The tail of the sequence fits TRBJ2-1 better, so the J call may be wrong. The CDR3 runs 13 residues. Germline loops: CDR1 SEHNR, CDR2 FQNEAQ (reference sequence). In DNA, the CDR3 is TGTGCCAGCAGTTTGGGTTCGGGGAATGAGCAGTTCTTC. Translated: CASSLGSGNEQFF.

This clonotype was recorded a few times. This chain links TRBV10-3 with TRBJ2-7; the D call may be TRBD1 or TRBD2 (5 bases each). CDR1 is ENHRY and CDR2 is SYGVKD in the germline V gene. V was pared by 2 bases and J by 6 bases, with 20 bases between. This CDR3 contains 16 residues. This CDR3 is CAISEKEAGYFGEQYF. In DNA, the CDR3 is TGTGCCATCAGTGAGAAGGAGGCAGGGTACTTCGGCGAGCAGTACTTC.

The V and J genes are TRBV12-3 or TRBV12-4 and TRBJ2-3, with 7 bases aligning to TRBD2. V shed 8 bases, J shed 8 bases, and the junction held 16 bases outside the gene matches. The length of the CDR3 is 15 residues. CDR3 sequence reads: CASLPGGAQIVTQYF. Here the CDR3 DNA reads TGTGCCAGCCTCCCGGGGGGAGCCCAGATCGTTACGCAGTATTTT.

This clonotype was observed a handful of times. The V and J genes are TRBV12-3 or TRBV12-4 and TRBJ1-5, with 9 bases that match TRBD1. The CDR3 has 16 residues. J lost 8 bases, V lost 1 base, and 9 bases had no gene match. CDR3 amino acids: CASSLGGQGGLKPQHF. CDR3 DNA: TGTGCCAGCAGTTTAGGGGGACAGGGAGGTTTGAAGCCCCAGCATTTT.

This clonotype was picked up many times. V gene TRBV7-8 combines with J gene TRBJ2-5, with 8 bases matching TRBD1. The CDR3 runs 14 residues. Germline CDR1 is SGHVS and CDR2 is FQNEAQ. The V and J ends lost 5 bases and 5 bases, in that order; junction bases with no gene match: 7. The CDR3 sequence is CASSRDRGGETQYF. The CDR3 DNA sequence: TGTGCCAGCAGCCGCGACAGGGGTGGGGAGACCCAGTACTTC.

This chain links TRBV24-1 with TRBJ2-3, with TRBD2 as a possible D gene (5 bases). This CDR3 is 13 amino acids long. Between the trimmed V and J ends, which lost 4 bases and 9 bases, there was a span of 13 bases. Germline assignment: CDR1 KGHDR and CDR2 SFDVKD. CDR3 sequence (DNA): TGTGCCACCAGTGAATACAAGTCGGGGACGCAGTATTTT. Residues: CATSEYKSGTQYF.